Presented here are 8 T cell receptor beta chains from one specimen sequenced in a study of shared clonotypes between healthy human individuals. Sequenced by immunoSEQ multiplex PCR; TCRdb stores in-frame clones only, minus some. Of some 480,000 clones in the sample, around three quarters were seen once. Sequenced input: PBMCs. Source of these receptors: a woman aged 40 to 50 in good health. Some clones in this sample may be carry-over from other donors' samples.

The gene calls are TRBV7-2 and TRBJ2-3, with 8 bases aligning to TRBD2. Germline-derived CDR1 and CDR2 are SGHTA and FQGNSA. This CDR3 contains 16 residues. Trimming took 0 bases from V and 4 from J; bases not matched to a gene: 6. The CDR3 loop reads CASSLATGRGADTQYF. The CDR3 nucleotides are TGTGCCAGCAGCTTAGCGACCGGGAGGGGCGCAGATACGCAGTATTTT.

This clone was observed a handful of times. As DNA, the CDR3 is TGTGCCAGCAGCGCATCCGGGACTAGCACCTACGAGCAGTACTTC. The encoded protein is CASSASGTSTYEQYF. The gene calls are TRBV6-5 and TRBJ2-7; the match to TRBD2 covers 9 bases. Germline CDR1 MNHEY, CDR2 SVGAGI. There are 15 residues in the CDR3. V lost 6 bases, J lost 2 bases, and 8 bases stayed unmatched.

This clone has a single count. CDR3 DNA sequence: TGTGCCAGCAGTCAAAGGAGACTGCAAGAGACCCAGTACTTC. Residues: CASSQRRLQETQYF. This sequence joins TRBV7-8 and TRBJ2-5; unclear D gene. CDR1 and CDR2 (germline): SGHVS, FQNEAQ. The germline V and J ends were trimmed by 6 bases and 2 bases, with 13 bases remaining between them. This CDR3 comprises 14 residues. The full variable domain, with the rest looked up from reference TRBV7-8 and TRBJ2-5, is GAGVSQSPRYKVAKRGQDVALRCDPISGHVSLFWYQQALGQGPEFLTYFQNEAQLDKSGLPSDRFFAERPEGSVSTLKIQRTQQEDSAVYLCASSQRRLQETQYFGPGTRLLVL.

V is TRBV7-6 and J is TRBJ2-5; 9 nucleotides line up with TRBD2. This CDR3 contains 16 residues. V trimming: 5 bases; J trimming: 5 bases; junction bases outside the gene matches: 12. The germline CDR1 and CDR2 sequences are SGHVS and FNYEAQ. The CDR3 sequence: CASSRLAEGVFETQYF. The CDR3 DNA reads TGTGCCAGCAGCCGACTAGCGGAAGGGGTGTTCGAGACCCAGTACTTC.

V and J are TRBV7-9 and TRBJ1-6; no reliable D call. Per germline, CDR1 SEHNR and CDR2 FQNEAQ (reference sequence). This CDR3 has 14 amino acids. Trimming removed 5 bases from V and 8 bases from J, with 13 bases in between. The CDR3 DNA reads TGTGCCAGCAGCCCTGTGGGGTTTGATTCACCCCTCCACTTT. Its translation is CASSPVGFDSPLHF.

This sequence joins TRBV28 and TRBJ1-1; tentatively, D is TRBD1 (5 bases). Germline assignment: CDR1 MDHEN and CDR2 SYDVKM. Trimming left V 7 bases short and J 11 bases short, with 14 bases between. This CDR3 spans 11 amino acids. The DNA of the CDR3 is TGTGCCAGCACCCAGGCAGGGTCCGCTTTCTTT. It encodes CASTQAGSAFF.

As DNA, the CDR3 is TGCGCCAGCAGTCAATCGGGAGACTCCTACGAGCAGTACTTC. This encodes CASSQSGDSYEQYF. The rearrangement uses TRBV23-1 and TRBJ2-7, with D maybe TRBD2 (5 bases). TRBV23-1 is reported as an ORF; its role is uncertain. This CDR3 region has 14 residues. Trimming left V 0 bases short and J 0 bases short, with 6 bases between.

The chain couples TRBV6-1 to TRBJ2-2; TRBD1 matches 9 bases. This CDR3 spans 15 amino acids. V lost 5 bases, J lost 5 bases, and 6 bases stayed unmatched. Germline V gene data show CDR1 as MNHNS and CDR2 as SASEGT. CDR3 DNA: TGTGCCAGCAGTCCCAACAGGGGGCAAACCGGGGAGCTGTTTTTT. This encodes CASSPNRGQTGELFF.